The T cell receptor (beta chain) under discussion was sequenced for a study of T cells in Graves' hyperthyroidism and ophthalmopathy. Study as a whole: The authors collected peripheral blood at initial diagnosis, before any treatment.

A word on this clonotype: Its antigen is currently unknown.

V was cut by 6 bases and J by 0 bases, with 18 bases left in between. CDR3 length: 16 amino acids. Per the germline V gene, CDR1 is MNHNS and CDR2 is SASEGT. Regarding the study as a whole: Among clonotypes expanded in thyroid above 0.001, most were also found in blood.

Template material for amplifying TCR beta CDR3 regions consisted of RNA transcripts. HTBI primers were employed in a first-round RT-PCR of the TCR CDR3. Each CDR3 protein gets one entry after TCRdb re-called the multiplex PCR reads with MiXCR. The sample records approximately 610,000 distinct CDR3 sequences, around 15% being singletons. The rearrangement links TRBV6-1 to TRBJ2-7, with D uncertain. Sequencing input: blood. The sequence derives from a woman in her 40s with Graves' ophthalmopathy. The CDR3 bases are TGTGCCAGCAGATCCAGCGCCAGCAGGAGCTCCTACGAGCAGTACTTC. This gives the protein CASRSSASRSSYEQYF.